What follows are 16 T cell receptor beta chains derived from one specimen sequenced in a study of vaccination effects on CD4 cells after COVID-19. Expansion with viral peptide pools was applied to antigen-specific CD4+ T cells by the ViraFEST assay prior to sequencing. CD4+ T cells were isolated after approximately 10 days of culture. The study found no prior SARS-CoV-2 infection in the vaccine recipients, who tested negative for nucleocapsid antibodies. TCRdb's table, derived via immunoSEQ multiplex PCR, lists solely in-frame clones and lacks some. The repertoire holds around 63,000 clones, with over 70% as singletons. Antigens of these TCRs are unknown. Sequences were derived from CD4+ T cells from PBMCs cultured with HCoV-OC43 spike peptides, sampled before COVID-19 vaccination. Subset meaning: HCoV-OC43 spike overlapping peptide pool stimulation. These TCRs come from a human donor who received a COVID-19 vaccine.

This sequence joins TRBV6-5 and TRBJ1-2, with D possibly being TRBD1 (5 bases). This CDR3 has 13 amino acids. V lost 8 bases, J lost 8 bases, and 18 bases lay in between. CDR1 is MNHEY, CDR2 SVGAGI, per germline. CDR3 in DNA: TGTGCCAGCCGCCTTGCGGCAGGGAGAGGCTACACCTTC. Its protein product is CASRLAAGRGYTF.

This clone occurred a few times. The chain employs TRBV7-2 and TRBJ2-5; weak D call: TRBD2 (6 bases). V lost 2 bases and J 3 bases, leaving 10 bases between the germline ends. The CDR3 is made up of 14 amino acids. CDR1 is SGHTA and CDR2 is FQGNSA in the germline V gene. Written as DNA, the CDR3 is TGTGCCAGCAGCTTAACTGGCGGGGAAGAGACCCAGTACTTC. Translation gives CASSLTGGEETQYF.

The chain carries TRBV19 and TRBJ2-2; 8 bases line up with TRBD1. Trimming cost V 2 bases and J 3 bases; bases outside gene matches: 11. The CDR3 is 18 amino acids. Germline values: CDR1 LNHDA, CDR2 SQIVND (reference sequence). The CDR3 sequence: CASSINPDRQGYTGELFF. Here the CDR3 DNA reads TGTGCCAGTAGTATAAACCCCGACAGACAGGGGTACACCGGGGAGCTGTTTTTT.

The chain recombines TRBV28 with TRBJ2-1; the D call may be TRBD1 or TRBD2 (5 bases each). CDR3 length equals 15 residues. The V gene lost 6 bases and the J gene lost 6 bases, with 18 bases spanning the gap. CDR1 is MDHEN, CDR2 SYDVKM, per germline. The CDR3: CASSGARTRTNEQFF. CDR3 nucleotides: TGTGCCAGCAGCGGGGCCCGCACCCGGACCAATGAGCAGTTCTTC.

The chain couples TRBV25-1 to TRBJ2-3; D unclear. This CDR3 comprises 16 residues. Between the trimmed V and J ends, which lost 2 bases and 0 bases, there was a span of 12 bases. Germline values: CDR1 MGHDK, CDR2 SYGVNS. The DNA for the CDR3 is TGTGCCAGCAGTGAAAAAGCGTTCGCTAGCACAGATACGCAGTATTTT. Its translation: CASSEKAFASTDTQYF.

The chain recombines TRBV27 with TRBJ1-6, with D unresolved. V lost 6 bases and J lost 6, with 6 bases in between. Germline CDR1 reads MNHEY; CDR2 reads SMNVEV (reference sequence). This CDR3 contains 12 residues. This chain's CDR3 is CASRVFNSPLHF. CDR3 nucleotide sequence: TGTGCCAGCAGAGTTTTTAATTCACCCCTCCACTTT.

This clone was seen just once. V and J are TRBV28 and TRBJ2-4; D is unclear. V was pared by 6 bases and J by 0 bases, with 9 bases between. There are 14 residues in the CDR3. The germline V gene encodes CDR1 MDHEN and CDR2 SYDVKM. The DNA of the CDR3 is TGTGCCAGCAGCCGACCATTAGCCAAAAACATTCAGTACTTC. Its translation is CASSRPLAKNIQYF. Full variable domain (rest looked up from reference TRBV28 and TRBJ2-4): DVKVTQSSRYLVKRTGEKVFLECVQDMDHENMFWYRQDPGLGLRLIYFSYDVKMKEKGDIPEGYSVSREKKERFSLILESASTNQTSMYLCASSRPLAKNIQYFGAGTRLSVL.

This chain connects TRBV2 to TRBJ1-1, with a tentative D call TRBD1 (6 bases). Trimming took off 4 bases at V and 6 bases at J, with 21 bases between the two ends. Germline V gene data show CDR1 as SNHLY and CDR2 as FYNNEI. The CDR3 has 16 residues. CDR3 sequence (DNA): TGTGCCAGCAGTGCCTTCCTACAGGGAGGCGCCCCTGAAGCTTTCTTT. Translated: CASSAFLQGGAPEAFF.

This clone was detected only a few times. The chain carries TRBV3-1 (or the pseudogene TRBV3-2) and TRBJ1-4; 8 nucleotides match TRBD1. After removal of 4 bases from V and 8 bases from J, the junction contained 6 bases not matched to a gene. Germline V gene sequence: CDR1 LGHDT, CDR2 YNNKEL (reference sequence). There are 14 residues in the CDR3. The CDR3: CASSLWDRREKLFF. The CDR3, as DNA: TGTGCCAGCAGCCTATGGGACAGGAGGGAAAAACTGTTTTTT.

V gene TRBV7-2 combines with J gene TRBJ2-5; tentatively, D is TRBD1 or TRBD2 (6 bases each). The CDR3 is 14 amino acids. CDR1 SGHTA and CDR2 FQGNSA come from the germline V gene. Trimming removed 2 bases from V and 0 bases from J, with 7 bases in between. CDR3 DNA sequence: TGTGCCAGCAGCTTAAGGGGGGACCAAGAGACCCAGTACTTC. As protein: CASSLRGDQETQYF.

This clone was seen just once. One end of the junction is discordant with germline, which a read error may explain. This sequence joins TRBV6-2 or TRBV6-3 and TRBJ1-5; D unresolved. The CDR3 length is 13 residues. Germline values: CDR1 MNHEY, CDR2 SVGEGT. CDR3 sequence reads: CGSSRQGNQPQHF. CDR3 bases: TGTGGCAGCAGCCGACAAGGAAATCAGCCCCAGCATTTT.

The chain recombines TRBV28 with TRBJ1-5; D may be TRBD1 (5 bases). The CDR3 runs 12 residues. V lost 8 bases to trimming and J lost 7 bases, with 12 bases between them. Germline-derived CDR1 and CDR2 are MDHEN and SYDVKM. The CDR3 reads CASATGGQPQHF. The CDR3 nucleotides read TGTGCCAGCGCAACGGGGGGGCAGCCCCAGCATTTT. Together with reference TRBV28 and TRBJ1-5, the CDR3 gives the full variable domain: DVKVTQSSRYLVKRTGEKVFLECVQDMDHENMFWYRQDPGLGLRLIYFSYDVKMKEKGDIPEGYSVSREKKERFSLILESASTNQTSMYLCASATGGQPQHFGDGTRLSIL.

The chain recombines TRBV18 with TRBJ2-2; D gene uncertain. Germline-derived CDR1 and CDR2 are KGHSH and LQKENI. The length of the CDR3 is 15 residues. With 4 bases removed from V and 0 bases from J, the gap between germline ends came to 9 bases. The CDR3, as DNA: TGTGCCAGCTCACAACACCTATCGAACACCGGGGAGCTGTTTTTT. It encodes CASSQHLSNTGELFF.

To note about this clone: The sample carries other DNA sequences with the same CDR3. This chain joins TRBV11-2 and TRBJ2-5, with 8 bases fitting TRBD1. V lost 5 bases, J lost 5 bases, and 4 bases stayed unmatched. Germline V lookup: CDR1 SGHAT, CDR2 FQNNGV. CDR3 size: 13 residues. DNA for the CDR3: TGTGCCAGCAGCCGACAGGGGATCGAGACCCAGTACTTC. Protein product: CASSRQGIETQYF.

This chain uses TRBV11-3 with TRBJ2-3, with D unresolved. CDR1 and CDR2 from the germline V gene are SGHNT and YENEEA. CDR3 length: 16 amino acids. Trimming removed 1 base from V and 6 bases from J, with 17 bases in between. The CDR3 region has the DNA TGTGCCAGCAGCTTAGTCGGAGCCATTTCGGGCGATACGCAGTATTTT. Its translation: CASSLVGAISGDTQYF.

This clone was detected only a few times. The chain couples TRBV2 to TRBJ1-5; D is uncertain. The CDR3 consists of 14 residues. Germline values: CDR1 SNHLY, CDR2 FYNNEI. The V and J ends lost 4 bases and 6 bases respectively, with 13 bases between them. The CDR3 DNA is TGTGCCAGCAGTGGACGGGAAGCCAGTCAGCCCCAGCATTTT. This translates into CASSGREASQPQHF.